This passage covers 31 T cell receptor beta chains from one sample sequenced in a study of CD8+ T cells in alopecia areata. Isolated RNA was reverse transcribed into cDNA used as the sequencing template. Assay used: immunoSEQ multiplex PCR; TCRdb lists only in-frame clones, some missing. The table records about 120,000 clones, approximately 49% of them present only once. Sequenced material: CD8+ T cells sorted from blood, taken at week 0. The origin of the receptors is a human donor with alopecia areata.

The rearrangement uses TRBV13 and TRBJ1-6; possible D gene TRBD1, 6 bases. The CDR3 totals 14 residues. Per germline, CDR1 PRHDT and CDR2 FYEKMQ (reference sequence). Deletions cut 0 bases from V and 7 bases from J, with 7 bases between. CDR3 residues: CASSLGGQNSPLHF. The DNA for the CDR3 is TGTGCCAGCAGCTTAGGAGGACAGAATTCACCCCTCCACTTT. Full variable domain (remainder filled in from reference TRBV13 and TRBJ1-6): AAGVIQSPRHLIKEKRETATLKCYPIPRHDTVYWYQQGPGQDPQFLISFYEKMQSDKGSIPDRFSAQQFSDYHSELNMSSLELGDSALYFCASSLGGQNSPLHFGNGTRLTVT.

Only a few counts were recorded for this clone. The V gene is TRBV6-5, the J gene TRBJ1-2; 7 bases are a match to TRBD1. Germline CDR1 is MNHEY and CDR2 is SVGAGI. The CDR3 covers 14 residues. Trimming cost V 5 bases and J 7 bases; bases outside gene matches: 10. The CDR3 DNA sequence: TGTGCCAGCAGTCCTATCACAGGGGTGGTTGGCTACACCTTC. Translating gives CASSPITGVVGYTF.

This chain uses TRBV30 with TRBJ2-2; 8 bases line up with TRBD1. The CDR3 has 16 amino acids. J was trimmed by 8 bases and V by 3 bases; bases with no gene match: 14. CDR1 and CDR2 from the germline V gene are GTSNPN and SVGIG (reference sequence). CDR3: CAWREQGVLLSGELFF. DNA of the CDR3: TGTGCCTGGAGGGAACAGGGGGTTCTGTTGAGTGGGGAGCTGTTTTTT.

The rearrangement uses TRBV19 and TRBJ1-1; 10 nucleotides align to TRBD1. J lost 4 bases, V lost 5 bases, and 1 base had no gene match. Germline V gives CDR1 LNHDA, CDR2 SQIVND (reference sequence). This CDR3 region has 13 residues. DNA of the CDR3: TGTGCCAGTAGTCGGACAGGGGGCACTGAAGCTTTCTTT. It codes for CASSRTGGTEAFF.

By share, this clone counts as large (0.1 to 1%). The chain recombines TRBV7-3 with TRBJ2-2; D unresolved. Trimming left V 3 bases short and J 3 bases short, with 14 bases between. The CDR3 length is 16 residues. Germline CDR1 and CDR2: SGHTA and FQGTGA. CDR3 DNA: TGTGCCAGCAGCTTTAGTTGGGGTCCGTACACCGGGGAGCTGTTTTTT. Amino acid sequence: CASSFSWGPYTGELFF. The entire variable domain, with the rest obtained from reference TRBV7-3 and TRBJ2-2, is as follows: GAGVSQTPSNKVTEKGKYVELRCDPISGHTALYWYRQSLGQGPEFLIYFQGTGAADDSGLPNDRFFAVRPEGSVSTLKIQRTERGDSAVYLCASSFSWGPYTGELFFGEGSRLTVL.

This clone was detected only a few times. V and J are TRBV6-6 and TRBJ2-5; D unclear. Germline CDR1 MNHNY, CDR2 SVGAGI (reference sequence). Trimming removed 5 bases from V and 4 bases from J, with 14 bases in between. The CDR3 consists of 14 residues. CDR3 residues: CASSPHFPLETQYF. For the CDR3, the DNA is TGTGCCAGCAGTCCGCACTTCCCTCTAGAGACCCAGTACTTC.

This sequence joins TRBV15 and TRBJ2-5, with D uncertain. Looked up from germline, CDR1 is LNHNV and CDR2 is YYDKDF (reference sequence). V lost 0 bases and J 4 bases, leaving 6 bases between the germline ends. The CDR3 is 13 residues long. DNA of the CDR3: TGTGCCACCAGCAGAGATATTGGAGAGACCCAGTACTTC. Its translation: CATSRDIGETQYF.

The V and J genes are TRBV6-5 and TRBJ1-4; 9 nucleotides agree with TRBD1. The CDR3 is made up of 14 amino acids. Germline V gives CDR1 MNHEY, CDR2 SVGAGI. The trim removed 8 bases at V and 6 bases at J, leaving 7 bases unmatched. Written as DNA, the CDR3 is TGTGCCAGCTGTAGACAGGGGGAAGATGAAAAACTGTTTTTT. Protein sequence: CASCRQGEDEKLFF.

The chain uses TRBV29-1 and TRBJ2-7; TRBD1 matches at 8 bases. With V trimmed by 5 bases and J by 6 bases, 3 bases remained unmatched. This CDR3 is 11 amino acids long. CDR1 SQVTM and CDR2 ANQGSEA come from the germline V gene. CDR3 protein: CSVSDRAEQYF. DNA for the CDR3: TGCAGCGTTTCGGACAGGGCCGAGCAGTACTTC.

This chain connects TRBV27 to TRBJ1-2; 7 bases agree with TRBD1. The CDR3 is 15 residues long. Trimming removed 5 bases from V and 4 bases from J; junction bases left unmatched: 10. The germline gives CDR1 MNHEY, CDR2 SMNVEV (reference sequence). DNA of the CDR3: TGTGCCAGCAGTCCTCTTTCCAGGGGGGCCTATGGCTACACCTTC. Amino acids: CASSPLSRGAYGYTF.

Only one count was recorded for this clone. The chain's CDR3 is CASSYRGALNTGELFF. As DNA, the CDR3 is TGTGCCAGCAGTTATAGGGGGGCGCTGAACACCGGGGAGCTGTTTTTT. The chain recombines TRBV6-5 with TRBJ2-2; possibly TRBD1 or TRBD2 for D (6 bases each). The CDR3 totals 16 residues. Deletions cut 3 bases from V and 1 base from J, with 12 bases between. Germline CDR1 reads MNHEY; CDR2 reads SVGAGI.

There are a few counts of this clone. J is TRBJ1-5 and V is TRBV27; the D is unclear. V gave up 2 bases and J gave up 0 bases, with 11 bases separating them. Germline-derived CDR1 and CDR2 are MNHEY and SMNVEV (reference sequence). This CDR3 spans 16 amino acids. CDR3 protein: CASSLTPGFSNQPQHF. Written as DNA, the CDR3 is TGTGCCAGCAGTTTAACCCCGGGGTTTAGCAATCAGCCCCAGCATTTT.

This sequence joins TRBV7-3 and TRBJ2-7, with D possibly called TRBD1 or TRBD2 (5 bases each). The V end was cut by 5 bases, the J end by 1 base, with 12 bases between. This CDR3 is 14 amino acids long. Germline CDR1 reads SGHTA; CDR2 reads FQGTGA. CDR3 sequence (DNA): TGTGCCAGCAGCCCCGGGGCGGAGTCCTACGAGCAGTACTTC. This encodes CASSPGAESYEQYF.

In DNA, the CDR3 is TGTGCCTGGAGTTACCTCACAGGAGCTCCTTACAATGAGCAGTTCTTC. Translated: CAWSYLTGAPYNEQFF. The rearrangement links TRBV30 to TRBJ2-1; D may be TRBD1 (5 bases). V was clipped by 2 bases and J by 4 bases, with 18 bases between them. Germline values: CDR1 GTSNPN, CDR2 SVGIG (reference sequence). The CDR3 has 16 residues.

The CDR3 region has the DNA TGTGCCAGCAGCCCCGGGGGGGCGGCACAGCCCCAGCATTTT. It yields the protein CASSPGGAAQPQHF. The chain carries TRBV27 and TRBJ1-5; D is possibly TRBD1 (6 bases). In germline, CDR1 is MNHEY, CDR2 SMNVEV (reference sequence). The length of the CDR3 is 14 residues. Trimming took off 6 bases at V and 7 bases at J, with 16 bases between the two ends.

The chain is built from TRBV27 and TRBJ2-3; D unresolved. In germline, CDR1 is MNHEY, CDR2 SMNVEV (reference sequence). Trimming stripped 2 bases from V and 4 bases from J, with 10 bases between. The CDR3 totals 14 residues. The CDR3 nucleotides are TGTGCCAGCAGTTTACTCCCCGGACCAGATACGCAGTATTTT. Its translation is CASSLLPGPDTQYF.

Comments on this clone: The junction departs from germline at one end; a sequencing error may be responsible. The gene calls are TRBV11-2 and TRBJ1-2; 8 nucleotides match TRBD1. The length of the CDR3 is 11 residues. Looked up from germline, CDR1 is SGHAT and CDR2 is FQNNGV. CDR3 amino acids: CASSLAAGQAF. In nucleotides, the CDR3 is TGTGCCAGCAGCTTAGCCGCGGGACAGGCCTTC.

This chain uses TRBV7-8 with TRBJ2-3, with D perhaps matching TRBD2 (5 bases). The CDR3 loop spans 12 amino acids. From germline, CDR1 is SGHVS and CDR2 FQNEAQ. Trimming cost V 8 bases and J 4 bases, with 10 bases left between them. Here the CDR3 reads CASHRSADTQYF. In DNA form, the CDR3 reads TGTGCCAGCCATCGTAGCGCAGATACGCAGTATTTT.

The table lists this clone with a few counts. The chain joins TRBV30 to TRBJ1-1; 9 bases align to TRBD1. V gave up 1 base and J gave up 1 base; unmatched junction bases: 4. This CDR3 comprises 15 residues. Germline-derived CDR1 and CDR2 are GTSNPN and SVGIG (reference sequence). The CDR3 nucleotides are TGTGCCTGGAGTGGAGGGACAGGGTGGAACACTGAAGCTTTCTTT. Translated, it gives CAWSGGTGWNTEAFF. Full variable domain (missing parts from reference TRBV30 and TRBJ1-1): SQTIHQWPATLVQPVGSPLSLECTVEGTSNPNLYWYRQAAGRGLQLLFYSVGIGQISSEVPQNLSASRPQDRQFILSSKKLLLSDSGFYLCAWSGGTGWNTEAFFGQGTRLTVV.

J is TRBJ1-6 and V is TRBV5-4; D is unclear. CDR3 length: 11 residues. CDR1 is SGHNT, CDR2 YYREEE, per germline (reference sequence). V gave up 4 bases and J gave up 8 bases, with 4 bases separating them. CDR3 in DNA: TGTGCCAGCAGCCAGGATTCACCCCTCCACTTT. Translated: CASSQDSPLHF.

This chain links TRBV4-1 with TRBJ1-5, with no clear D. CDR1 MGHRA and CDR2 YSYEKL come from the germline V gene. The CDR3 is 16 residues long. The V and J ends lost 1 base and 0 bases respectively, with 10 bases between them. The chain's CDR3 is CASSQGLDYSNQPQHF. CDR3 coding DNA: TGCGCCAGCAGCCAAGGGCTTGATTATAGCAATCAGCCCCAGCATTTT.

This clone appeared a few times. The chain carries TRBV7-2 and TRBJ2-7; possibly TRBD1 or TRBD2 for D (5 bases each). The CDR3 loop spans 15 amino acids. The V end was cut by 0 bases, the J end by 0 bases, with 9 bases between. CDR1 is SGHTA and CDR2 is FQGNSA in the germline V gene. The CDR3 here is CASSLAGDYSYEQYF. The DNA of the CDR3 is TGTGCCAGCAGCTTAGCGGGGGATTACTCCTACGAGCAGTACTTC. The full variable domain, completed using reference TRBV7-2 and TRBJ2-7, is GAGVSQSPSNKVTEKGKDVELRCDPISGHTALYWYRQSLGQGLEFLIYFQGNSAPDKSGLPSDRFSAERTGGSVSTLTIQRTQQEDSAVYLCASSLAGDYSYEQYFGPGTRLTVT.

J is TRBJ2-7 and V is TRBV5-1, with a possible D match to TRBD1 (5 bases). V lost 1 base to trimming and J lost 3 bases, with 8 bases between them. The CDR3 loop spans 13 amino acids. Per germline, CDR1 SGHRS and CDR2 YFSETQ. The CDR3 nucleotides are TGCGCCAGCAGCTTGCGCCAGGGCTACGAGCAGTACTTC. Protein product: CASSLRQGYEQYF. Combining the CDR3 with reference TRBV5-1 and TRBJ2-7 gives the whole variable domain KAGVTQTPRYLIKTRGQQVTLSCSPISGHRSVSWYQQTPGQGLQFLFEYFSETQRNKGNFPGRFSGRQFSNSRSEMNVSTLELGDSALYLCASSLRQGYEQYFGPGTRLTVT.

This clone was seen a single time. The V and J genes are TRBV27 and TRBJ1-6; unclear D gene. In germline, CDR1 is MNHEY, CDR2 SMNVEV (reference sequence). Trimming shortened V by 0 bases and J by 0 bases, and 3 bases separated the two germline ends. The CDR3 extends over 15 amino acids. CDR3 amino acids: CASSLSRSYNSPLHF. The CDR3 DNA sequence: TGTGCCAGCAGTTTATCTCGCTCCTATAATTCACCCCTCCACTTT.

The V and J genes are TRBV7-8 and TRBJ2-5; the D is unclear. The V end was cut by 4 bases, the J end by 4 bases, with 10 bases between. The germline CDR1 and CDR2 sequences are SGHVS and FQNEAQ. The CDR3 loop spans 13 amino acids. CDR3 sequence reads: CASSSLVVETQYF. As DNA, the CDR3 is TGTGCCAGCAGCTCCTTAGTTGTAGAGACCCAGTACTTC.

The chain is built from TRBV11-2 and TRBJ1-1; 8 nucleotides match TRBD1. V lost 5 bases and J lost 1; bases outside the gene matches: 3. Germline V lookup: CDR1 SGHAT, CDR2 FQNNGV. The CDR3 extends over 14 amino acids. Written as DNA, the CDR3 is TGTGCCAGCAGCCTGACAGGGGAGAACACTGAAGCTTTCTTT. The encoded protein is CASSLTGENTEAFF.

The genes are TRBV2 and TRBJ2-1; 12 nucleotides agree with TRBD2. V was clipped by 3 bases and J by 10 bases; unmatched bases: 4. This CDR3 is built from 14 residues. Germline loops: CDR1 SNHLY, CDR2 FYNNEI. The CDR3 sequence is CASSDLAGGREQFF. The DNA for the CDR3 is TGTGCCAGCAGTGACCTAGCGGGGGGGCGGGAGCAGTTCTTC.

This clone was detected only a few times. The chain links TRBV25-1 to TRBJ2-3; 8 nucleotides line up with TRBD1. Per germline, CDR1 MGHDK and CDR2 SYGVNS. Trimming at V came to 1 base and at J to 6 bases, leaving 12 bases not matched to a gene. The CDR3 covers 17 residues. CDR3 sequence (DNA): TGTGCCAGCAGTGAATCGGGGGAGACAGGGGATGAGGATACGCAGTATTTT. Translated, it gives CASSESGETGDEDTQYF.

A few counts support this clone. The chain employs TRBV5-1 and TRBJ2-2; the D is unclear. Germline V gives CDR1 SGHRS, CDR2 YFSETQ. The V and J ends lost 0 bases and 0 bases respectively, with 9 bases between them. This CDR3 contains 16 residues. CDR3 in DNA: TGCGCCAGCAGCTTGGCGGTACCTGCGAACACCGGGGAGCTGTTTTTT. Translation gives CASSLAVPANTGELFF.

This clone has just a few counts. The gene calls are TRBV4-3 and TRBJ2-5; 9 bases fit TRBD1. Germline CDR1 is LGHNA and CDR2 is YSLEER. The CDR3 spans 15 residues. After removal of 8 bases from V and 5 bases from J, the junction contained 12 bases not matched to a gene. CDR3 sequence reads: CASRRLYGQGETQYF. The CDR3 region has the DNA TGCGCCAGCCGCCGTCTCTACGGACAGGGGGAGACCCAGTACTTC.

The rearrangement links TRBV5-6 to TRBJ2-7; 13 positions match TRBD2. The V segment lost 0 bases and the J segment 3 bases; nucleotides outside the gene matches: 0. The CDR3 runs 15 residues. Per germline, CDR1 SGHDT and CDR2 YYEEEE. The CDR3 nucleotides are TGTGCCAGCAGCTTGGGACTAGCGGGGGGCTACGAGCAGTACTTC. It translates to CASSLGLAGGYEQYF. Combining the CDR3 with reference TRBV5-6 and TRBJ2-7 gives the whole variable domain DAGVTQSPTHLIKTRGQQVTLRCSPKSGHDTVSWYQQALGQGPQFIFQYYEEEERQRGNFPDRFSGHQFPNYSSELNVNALLLGDSALYLCASSLGLAGGYEQYFGPGTRLTVT.